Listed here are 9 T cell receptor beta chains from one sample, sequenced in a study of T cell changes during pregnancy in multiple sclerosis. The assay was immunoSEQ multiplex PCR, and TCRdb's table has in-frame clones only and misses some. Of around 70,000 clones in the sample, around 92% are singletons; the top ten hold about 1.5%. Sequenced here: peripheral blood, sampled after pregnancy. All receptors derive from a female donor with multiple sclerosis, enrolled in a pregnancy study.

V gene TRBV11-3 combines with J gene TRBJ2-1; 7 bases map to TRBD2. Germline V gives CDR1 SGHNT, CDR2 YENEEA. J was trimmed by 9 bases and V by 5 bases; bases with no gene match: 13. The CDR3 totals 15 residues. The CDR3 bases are TGTGCCAGCAGCGCACTAGCGAACGCCATGGGTGAGCAGTTCTTC. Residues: CASSALANAMGEQFF.

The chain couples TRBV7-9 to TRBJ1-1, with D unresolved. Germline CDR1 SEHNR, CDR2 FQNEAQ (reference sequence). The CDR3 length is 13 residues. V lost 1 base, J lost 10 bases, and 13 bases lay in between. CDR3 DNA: TGTGCCAGCAGCTTAGGCTCATCCCCGGGAGCTTTCTTT. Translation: CASSLGSSPGAFF.

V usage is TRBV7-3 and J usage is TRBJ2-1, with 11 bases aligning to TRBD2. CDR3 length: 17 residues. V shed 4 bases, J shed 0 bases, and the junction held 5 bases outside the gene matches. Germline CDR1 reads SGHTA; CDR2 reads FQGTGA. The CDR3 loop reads CASSSSSGRASYNEQFF. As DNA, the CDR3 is TGTGCCAGCAGCTCGAGTAGCGGGAGGGCCTCCTACAATGAGCAGTTCTTC.

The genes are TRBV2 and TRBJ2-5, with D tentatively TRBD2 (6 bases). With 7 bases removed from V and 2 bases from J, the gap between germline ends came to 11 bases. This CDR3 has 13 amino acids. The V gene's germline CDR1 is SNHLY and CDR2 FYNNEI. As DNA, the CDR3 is TGTGCCAGCACCCCGACTAGTCAAGAGACCCAGTACTTC. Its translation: CASTPTSQETQYF.

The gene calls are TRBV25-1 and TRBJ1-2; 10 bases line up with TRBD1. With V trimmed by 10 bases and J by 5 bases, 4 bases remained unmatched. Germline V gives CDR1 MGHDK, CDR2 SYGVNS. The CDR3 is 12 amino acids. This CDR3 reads CATQDRGYGYTF. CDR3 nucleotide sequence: TGTGCCACCCAGGACAGGGGGTATGGCTACACCTTC.

CDR3 sequence reads: CASSITSGSYEQYF. The CDR3, as DNA: TGTGCCAGCAGTATTACTAGCGGGAGTTACGAGCAGTACTTC. The rearrangement uses TRBV6-4 and TRBJ2-7, with TRBD2 matching over 11 bases. Germline loops: CDR1 MRHNA, CDR2 SNTAGT. This CDR3 contains 14 residues. Trimming removed 5 bases from V and 4 bases from J; junction bases left unmatched: 4.

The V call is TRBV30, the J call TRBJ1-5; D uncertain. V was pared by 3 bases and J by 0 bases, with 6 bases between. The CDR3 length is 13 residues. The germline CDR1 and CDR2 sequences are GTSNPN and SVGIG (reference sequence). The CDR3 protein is CAWSLVSNQPQHF. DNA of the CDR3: TGTGCCTGGAGCCTCGTTAGCAATCAGCCCCAGCATTTT.

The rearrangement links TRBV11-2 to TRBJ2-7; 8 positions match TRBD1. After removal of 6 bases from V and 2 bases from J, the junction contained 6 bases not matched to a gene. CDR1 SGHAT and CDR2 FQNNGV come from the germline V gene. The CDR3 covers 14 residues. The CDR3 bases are TGTGCCAGCAGTCGGGACAGGTCCACCTACGAGCAGTACTTC. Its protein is CASSRDRSTYEQYF. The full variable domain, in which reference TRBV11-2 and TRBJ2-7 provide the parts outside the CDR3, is EAGVAQSPRYKIIEKRQSVAFWCNPISGHATLYWYQQILGQGPKLLIQFQNNGVVDDSQLPKDRFSAERLKGVDSTLKIQPAKLEDSAVYLCASSRDRSTYEQYFGPGTRLTVT.

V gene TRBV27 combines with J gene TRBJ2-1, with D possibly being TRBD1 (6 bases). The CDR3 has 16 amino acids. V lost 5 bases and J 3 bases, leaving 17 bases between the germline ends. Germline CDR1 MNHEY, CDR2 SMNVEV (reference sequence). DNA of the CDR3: TGTGCCAGCAGTCAACAGGGTACCCCCTACTACAATGAGCAGTTCTTC. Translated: CASSQQGTPYYNEQFF.